The 18 T cell receptor beta chains below were found in one sample sequenced in a study of blood T cells in healthy people across ages. Primers used in a second PCR of about 7 to 11 cycles were a sample-barcoded 5' primer and a J-beta primer mix. MiXCR, run by TCRdb on the 5' RACE reads, gives a single entry per CDR3 protein. Of more than 900,000 distinct CDR3 sequences listed, almost 30% were seen once; the top ten hold about a tenth. The data were also submitted as part of a second study, on T cells of mothers and their children.

The sample comprised blood. Source of these receptors: a woman aged 40 to 49 in good health.

This clonotype occurred once. Without the conserved terminal phenylalanine or tryptophan, this CDR3 likely stems from a read error. The chain is built from TRBV5-1 and TRBJ2-7; D gene ambiguous. This CDR3 region has 13 residues. Trimming removed 0 bases at V and 4 bases at J, with 8 bases between. Germline V gene lookup returns CDR1 SGHRS and CDR2 YFSETQ. The CDR3, as DNA: TGCGCCAGCAGCTTGGTTGAGCCATACGAGCAGTACAAC. Protein product: CASSLVEPYEQYN.

This clonotype appeared once. The rearrangement links TRBV7-2 to TRBJ2-2, with TRBD2 identical over 8 bases. The trim removed 3 bases at V and 7 bases at J, leaving 10 bases unmatched. Germline V gene lookup returns CDR1 SGHTA and CDR2 FQGNSA. The CDR3 has 16 amino acids. This CDR3 reads CASSLKAGAGGGELFF. CDR3 in DNA: TGTGCCAGCAGCTTGAAAGCGGGGGCCGGTGGCGGGGAGCTGTTTTTT.

This clonotype was counted ten times or more. The junction shows a germline mismatch at one end, possibly a read error. The chain carries TRBV29-1 and TRBJ2-7; D unresolved. The germline gives CDR1 SQVTM, CDR2 ANQGSEA. The CDR3 spans 16 residues. CDR3 sequence reads: CSVKDQGRRSENEQYF. The CDR3, as DNA: TGCAGCGTTAAAGACCAAGGGCGGCGGTCTGAAAACGAGCAGTACTTC.

Worth noting for this clonotype: At one boundary the junction diverges from the germline segment, which might be a read error. V gene TRBV7-2 combines with J gene TRBJ1-2; D remains ambiguous. Germline lookup yields CDR1 SGHTA and CDR2 FQGNSA. There are 15 residues in the CDR3. The CDR3: CACSPRGRYESGYTF. In DNA form, the CDR3 reads TGTGCCTGCAGCCCCAGAGGCAGGTACGAAAGTGGCTACACCTTC.

The genes are TRBV5-4 and TRBJ2-4, with 7 bases that match TRBD2. The J call may be mistaken, given a closer DNA end match to TRBJ2-7. This CDR3 has 16 amino acids. Germline V gene data show CDR1 as SGHNT and CDR2 as YYREEE (reference sequence). CDR3 DNA: TGTGCCAGCAGCTTAATGAGCGGGGCTATAGGGAACGAGCAGTACTTC. Residues: CASSLMSGAIGNEQYF.

As regards this clonotype: This may come from a read error, since a much larger clone is one base off. The chain has TRBV28 and TRBJ1-2, with a possible D match to TRBD1 (5 bases). The CDR3 length is 14 residues. CDR1 is MDHEN and CDR2 is SYDVKM in the germline V gene. V was cut by 3 bases and J by 7 bases, with 15 bases left in between. For the CDR3, the DNA is TGTGCCAGCAGTTTGGACGAGGGACGAGGTGGCTACACCTTC. This encodes CASSLDEGRGGYTF.

The V and J genes are TRBV4-1 and TRBJ2-3; 12 bases fit TRBD2. The CDR3 is made up of 16 amino acids. V dropped 4 bases and J dropped 6; count of bases not matched to a gene: 8. From germline, CDR1 is MGHRA and CDR2 YSYEKL. The CDR3 DNA sequence: TGCGCCAGCAGCCTCCGGACTAGCGGGGCCGAGGATACGCAGTATTTT. Translation: CASSLRTSGAEDTQYF.

This clonotype came up many times. The rearrangement uses TRBV15 and TRBJ2-5; 15 nucleotides line up with TRBD2. Germline V gene data show CDR1 as LNHNV and CDR2 as YYDKDF (reference sequence). V shed 0 bases, J shed 7 bases, and the junction held 3 bases outside the gene matches. The CDR3 totals 16 residues. CDR3 sequence (DNA): TGTGCCACCAGCAGAGATCGGGGACTAGCGGGGGGGACCCAGTACTTC. It yields the protein CATSRDRGLAGGTQYF.

This chain connects TRBV10-3 to TRBJ2-6; TRBD1 might be the D (8 bases). V lost 5 bases to trimming and J lost 0 bases, with 26 bases between them. Germline CDR1 reads ENHRY; CDR2 reads SYGVKD. This CDR3 is 21 amino acids long. The CDR3 DNA follows: TGTGCCATCAGTATCCGAGACAGGGGACTACACTCCTACTCTGGGGCCAACGTCCTGACTTTC. Translation: CAISIRDRGLHSYSGANVLTF.

V gene TRBV29-1 combines with J gene TRBJ2-1, with 7 bases that match TRBD2. V gave up 1 base and J gave up 6 bases; unmatched junction bases: 6. Germline CDR1 and CDR2: SQVTM and ANQGSEA. There are 14 residues in the CDR3. The CDR3 reads CSVEGAGPSNEQFF. The CDR3 DNA follows: TGCAGCGTTGAAGGAGCGGGGCCCTCCAATGAGCAGTTCTTC.

This clonotype was recorded only once. A single base separates this from a much larger clone, so it may be a read error. The rearrangement links TRBV6-5 to TRBJ1-5; tentatively, D is TRBD1 (5 bases). This CDR3 contains 14 residues. Trimming took off 4 bases at V and 3 bases at J, with 10 bases between the two ends. Germline-derived CDR1 and CDR2 are MNHEY and SVGAGI. CDR3: CASSFGANNQPQHF. The CDR3 region has the DNA TGTGCCAGCAGTTTCGGGGCTAACAATCAGCCCCAGCATTTT.

This clonotype was detected ten times or more. The rearrangement uses TRBV5-1 and TRBJ2-4; D might be TRBD1 or TRBD2, each matching 6 bases. With 1 base removed from V and 6 bases from J, the gap between germline ends came to 11 bases. This CDR3 spans 14 amino acids. Germline CDR1 is SGHRS and CDR2 is YFSETQ. CDR3 sequence reads: CASSLSGGSNIQYF. CDR3 DNA: TGCGCCAGCAGCTTGTCCGGGGGCTCAAACATTCAGTACTTC.

The V call is TRBV12-3 or TRBV12-4, the J call TRBJ1-2, with a tentative D call TRBD1 (5 bases). V was shortened by 6 bases and J by 2 bases, with 13 bases between the two germline ends. The CDR3 runs to 14 residues. The CDR3 region is CASRLRGSNYGYTF. The CDR3 DNA is TGTGCCAGCAGGTTAAGGGGTTCCAACTATGGCTACACCTTC.

This clonotype came up many times. The chain employs TRBV9 and TRBJ2-3; tentatively, D is TRBD1 (6 bases). V gave up 0 bases and J gave up 4 bases, with 6 bases separating them. Germline V gene lookup returns CDR1 SGDLS and CDR2 YYNGEE. The CDR3 has 13 residues. CDR3 coding DNA: TGTGCCAGCAGCGTAGAGGGGGCAGATACGCAGTATTTT. Residues: CASSVEGADTQYF.

V usage is TRBV4-3 and J usage is TRBJ2-5; tentatively, D is TRBD1 (6 bases). The last part of the DNA fits TRBJ2-7 better; the J call may be wrong. Germline V gene lookup returns CDR1 LGHNA and CDR2 YSLEER. The CDR3 has 16 residues. CDR3 protein: CASSQERGTATYEQYF. The CDR3 nucleotides are TGCGCCAGCAGCCAAGAGAGGGGGACGGCGACATACGAGCAGTACTTC.

This clonotype came up a few times. The J gene is TRBJ1-2, the V gene TRBV10-2; D is unclear. Germline V gene sequence: CDR1 WSHSY, CDR2 SAAADI. CDR3 length equals 12 residues. V was pared by 3 bases and J by 6 bases, with 8 bases between. The CDR3 is CASSERQDGYTF. The CDR3 nucleotides read TGCGCCAGCAGTGAAAGGCAGGATGGCTACACCTTC.

Notes on this clonotype: A much larger clonotype is one base distant, so this may be a read error. J is TRBJ2-3 and V is TRBV7-2, with D tentatively TRBD1 or TRBD2 (6 bases each). There are 15 residues in the CDR3. Germline V gives CDR1 SGHTA, CDR2 FQGNSA. Trimming shortened V by 5 bases and J by 5 bases, and 17 bases separated the two germline ends. CDR3 in amino acids: CASSLRRGVGDTQYF. The CDR3 coding sequence is TGTGCCAGCAGCCTTAGGAGGGGGGTCGGAGATACGCAGTATTTT.

This clonotype appeared a few times. The chain's CDR3 is CASSPAGGGHEKLFF. CDR3 nucleotide sequence: TGTGCCAGCAGCCCAGCCGGGGGAGGGCATGAAAAACTGTTTTTT. The chain uses TRBV11-2 and TRBJ1-4, with a weak D call TRBD1 (5 bases). Trimming shortened V by 5 bases and J by 6 bases, and 16 bases separated the two germline ends. The CDR3 is made up of 15 amino acids. Germline-derived CDR1 and CDR2 are SGHAT and FQNNGV.